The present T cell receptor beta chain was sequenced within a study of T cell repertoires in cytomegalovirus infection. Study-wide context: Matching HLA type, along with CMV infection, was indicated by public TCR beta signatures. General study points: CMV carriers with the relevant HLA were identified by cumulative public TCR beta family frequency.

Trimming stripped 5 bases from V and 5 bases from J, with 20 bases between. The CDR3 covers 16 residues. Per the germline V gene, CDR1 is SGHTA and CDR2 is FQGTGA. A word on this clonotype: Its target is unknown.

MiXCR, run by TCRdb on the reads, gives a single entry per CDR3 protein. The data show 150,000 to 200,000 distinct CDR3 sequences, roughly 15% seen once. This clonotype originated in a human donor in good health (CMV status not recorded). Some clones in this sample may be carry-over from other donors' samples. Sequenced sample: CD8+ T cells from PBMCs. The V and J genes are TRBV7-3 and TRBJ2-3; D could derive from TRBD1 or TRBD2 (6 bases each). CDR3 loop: CASSPEPGAYIDTQYF. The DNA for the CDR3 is TGTGCCAGCAGCCCGGAGCCGGGGGCTTACATAGATACGCAGTATTTT.